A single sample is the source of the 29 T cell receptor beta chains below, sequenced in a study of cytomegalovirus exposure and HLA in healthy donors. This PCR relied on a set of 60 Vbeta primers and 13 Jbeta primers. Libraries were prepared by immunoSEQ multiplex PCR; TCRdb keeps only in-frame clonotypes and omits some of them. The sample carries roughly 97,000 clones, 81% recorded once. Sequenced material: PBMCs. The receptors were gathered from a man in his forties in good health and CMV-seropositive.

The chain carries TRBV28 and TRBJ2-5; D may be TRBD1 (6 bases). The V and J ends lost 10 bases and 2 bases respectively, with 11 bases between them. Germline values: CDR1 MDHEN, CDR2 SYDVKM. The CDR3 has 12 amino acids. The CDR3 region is CATQGRQETQYF. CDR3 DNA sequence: TGTGCCACCCAGGGGCGACAAGAGACCCAGTACTTC.

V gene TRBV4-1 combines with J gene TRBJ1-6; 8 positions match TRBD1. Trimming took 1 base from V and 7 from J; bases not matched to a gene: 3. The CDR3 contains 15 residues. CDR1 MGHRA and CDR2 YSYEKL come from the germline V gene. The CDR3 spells CASSQGGQANSPLHF. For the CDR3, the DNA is TGCGCCAGCAGCCAAGGGGGACAGGCAAATTCACCCCTCCACTTT.

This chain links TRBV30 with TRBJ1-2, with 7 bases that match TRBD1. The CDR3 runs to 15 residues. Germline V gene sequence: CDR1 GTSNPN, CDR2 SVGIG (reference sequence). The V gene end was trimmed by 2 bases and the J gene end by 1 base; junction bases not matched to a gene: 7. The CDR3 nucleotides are TGTGCCTGGAGTTTACGGACAGGAGTTAACTATGGCTACACCTTC. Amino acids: CAWSLRTGVNYGYTF. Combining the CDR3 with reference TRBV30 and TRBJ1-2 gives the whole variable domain SQTIHQWPATLVQPVGSPLSLECTVEGTSNPNLYWYRQAAGRGLQLLFYSVGIGQISSEVPQNLSASRPQDRQFILSSKKLLLSDSGFYLCAWSLRTGVNYGYTFGSGTRLTVV.

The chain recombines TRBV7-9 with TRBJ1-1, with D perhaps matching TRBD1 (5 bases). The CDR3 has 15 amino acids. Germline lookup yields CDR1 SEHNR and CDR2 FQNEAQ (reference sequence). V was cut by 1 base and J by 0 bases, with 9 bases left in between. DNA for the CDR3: TGTGCCAGCAGCTTAGAAGCAGGGATGAACACTGAAGCTTTCTTT. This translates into CASSLEAGMNTEAFF.

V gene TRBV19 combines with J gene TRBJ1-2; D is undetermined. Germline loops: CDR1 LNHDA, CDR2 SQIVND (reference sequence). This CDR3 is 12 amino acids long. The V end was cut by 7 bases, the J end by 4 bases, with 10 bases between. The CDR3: CASTSSAYGYTF. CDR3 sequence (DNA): TGTGCCAGTACCTCTAGCGCCTATGGCTACACCTTC.

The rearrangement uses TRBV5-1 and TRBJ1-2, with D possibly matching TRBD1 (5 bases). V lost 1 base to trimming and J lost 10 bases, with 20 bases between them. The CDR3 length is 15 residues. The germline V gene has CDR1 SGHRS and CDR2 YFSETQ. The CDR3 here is CASSLPQGRAGVYTF. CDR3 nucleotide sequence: TGCGCCAGCAGCTTGCCTCAGGGCAGGGCAGGTGTCTACACCTTC.

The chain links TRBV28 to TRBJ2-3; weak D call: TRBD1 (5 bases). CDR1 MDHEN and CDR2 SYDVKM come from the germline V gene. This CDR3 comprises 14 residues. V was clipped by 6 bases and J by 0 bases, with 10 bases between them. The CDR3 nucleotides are TGTGCCAGCAGGGACACTTTTAGCACAGATACGCAGTATTTT. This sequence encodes CASRDTFSTDTQYF.

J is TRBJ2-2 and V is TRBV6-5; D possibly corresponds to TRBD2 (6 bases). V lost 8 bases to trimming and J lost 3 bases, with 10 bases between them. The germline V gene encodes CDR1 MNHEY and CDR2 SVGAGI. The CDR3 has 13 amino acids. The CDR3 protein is CASFRLDTGELFF. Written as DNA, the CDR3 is TGTGCCAGCTTCAGACTAGACACCGGGGAGCTGTTTTTT.

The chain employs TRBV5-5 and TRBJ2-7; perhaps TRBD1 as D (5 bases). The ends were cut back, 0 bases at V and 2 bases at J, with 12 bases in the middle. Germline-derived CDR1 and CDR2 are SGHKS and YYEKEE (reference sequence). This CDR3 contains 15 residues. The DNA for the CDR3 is TGTGCCAGCAGCTTGGGCTTACGGACAACCTACGAGCAGTACTTC. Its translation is CASSLGLRTTYEQYF.

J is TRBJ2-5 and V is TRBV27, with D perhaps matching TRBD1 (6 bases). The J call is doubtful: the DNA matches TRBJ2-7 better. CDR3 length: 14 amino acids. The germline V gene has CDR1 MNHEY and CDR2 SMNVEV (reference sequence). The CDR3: CASSLQGLAYEQYF. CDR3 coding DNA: TGTGCCAGCAGTTTGCAGGGGCTTGCGTACGAGCAGTACTTC.

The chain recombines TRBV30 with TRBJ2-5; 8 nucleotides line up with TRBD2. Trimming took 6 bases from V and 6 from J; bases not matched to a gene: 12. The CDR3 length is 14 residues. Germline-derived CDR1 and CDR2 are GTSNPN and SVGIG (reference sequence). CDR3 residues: CACILAGRKKTQYF. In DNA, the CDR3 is TGTGCCTGTATTTTAGCGGGACGGAAAAAGACCCAGTACTTC.

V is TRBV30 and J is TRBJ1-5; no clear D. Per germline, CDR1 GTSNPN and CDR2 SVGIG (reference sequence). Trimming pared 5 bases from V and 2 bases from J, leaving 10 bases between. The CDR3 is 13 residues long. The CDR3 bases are TGTGCCTGGGGTCTACGCGGCAATCAGCCCCAGCATTTT. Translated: CAWGLRGNQPQHF.

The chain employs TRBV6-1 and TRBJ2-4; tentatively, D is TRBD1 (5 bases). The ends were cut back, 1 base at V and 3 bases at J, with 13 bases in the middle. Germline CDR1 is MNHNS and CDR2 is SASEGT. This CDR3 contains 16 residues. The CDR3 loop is CASSEVGQGGKNIQYF. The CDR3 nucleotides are TGTGCCAGCAGTGAAGTCGGGCAGGGCGGCAAAAACATTCAGTACTTC.

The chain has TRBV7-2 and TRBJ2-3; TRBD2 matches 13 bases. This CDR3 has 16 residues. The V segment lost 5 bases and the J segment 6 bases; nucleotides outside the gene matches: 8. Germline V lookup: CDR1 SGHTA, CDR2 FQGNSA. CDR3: CASSLRLAGGVDTQYF. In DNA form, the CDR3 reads TGTGCCAGCAGCCTGCGACTAGCGGGGGGCGTCGATACGCAGTATTTT.

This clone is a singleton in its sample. CDR3 region: CASSYQPRQGEKLFF. DNA of the CDR3: TGTGCCAGCAGTTACCAACCTCGACAGGGTGAAAAACTGTTTTTT. The V gene is TRBV6-5, the J gene TRBJ1-4, with 7 bases identical to TRBD1. The V gene's germline CDR1 is MNHEY and CDR2 SVGAGI. V lost 2 bases to trimming and J lost 7 bases; unmatched junction nucleotides: 7. There are 15 residues in the CDR3.

CDR3 coding DNA: TGTGCCAGCAGCCGGCCCCCGGGACAGGGGCAAGAGACCCAGTACTTC. Residues: CASSRPPGQGQETQYF. The chain has TRBV28 and TRBJ2-5; TRBD1 matches at 10 bases. Germline trimming cut 6 bases from V and 2 bases from J; bases unmatched to any gene: 9. Germline CDR1 and CDR2: MDHEN and SYDVKM. CDR3 length equals 16 residues.

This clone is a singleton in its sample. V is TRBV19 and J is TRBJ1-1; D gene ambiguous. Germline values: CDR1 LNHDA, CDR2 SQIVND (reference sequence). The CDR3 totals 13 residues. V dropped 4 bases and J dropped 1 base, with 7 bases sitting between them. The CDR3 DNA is TGTGCCAGTAGTAGACGGGAGAACACTGAAGCTTTCTTT. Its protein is CASSRRENTEAFF.

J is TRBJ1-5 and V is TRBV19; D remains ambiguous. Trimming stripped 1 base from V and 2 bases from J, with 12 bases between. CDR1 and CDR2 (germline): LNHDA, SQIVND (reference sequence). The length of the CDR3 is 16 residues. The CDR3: CASSIGAGLRNQPQHF. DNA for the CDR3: TGTGCCAGTAGTATAGGGGCGGGCCTTCGCAATCAGCCCCAGCATTTT. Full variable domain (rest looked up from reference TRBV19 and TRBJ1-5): DGGITQSPKYLFRKEGQNVTLSCEQNLNHDAMYWYRQDPGQGLRLIYYSQIVNDFQKGDIAEGYSVSREKKESFPLTVTSAQKNPTAFYLCASSIGAGLRNQPQHFGDGTRLSIL.

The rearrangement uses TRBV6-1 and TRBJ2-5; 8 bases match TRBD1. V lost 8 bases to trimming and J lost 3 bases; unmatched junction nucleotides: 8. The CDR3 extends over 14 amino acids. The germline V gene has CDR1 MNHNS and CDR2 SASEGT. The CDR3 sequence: CASARTGTEETQYF. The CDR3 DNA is TGTGCCAGCGCTCGGACAGGGACGGAAGAGACCCAGTACTTC.

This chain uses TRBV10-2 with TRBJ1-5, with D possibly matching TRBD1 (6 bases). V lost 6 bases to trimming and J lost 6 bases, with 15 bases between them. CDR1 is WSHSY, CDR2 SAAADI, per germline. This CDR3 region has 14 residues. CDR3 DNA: TGCGCCAGCAGGGACACAGGGAGTGGTCAGCCCCAGCATTTT. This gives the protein CASRDTGSGQPQHF.

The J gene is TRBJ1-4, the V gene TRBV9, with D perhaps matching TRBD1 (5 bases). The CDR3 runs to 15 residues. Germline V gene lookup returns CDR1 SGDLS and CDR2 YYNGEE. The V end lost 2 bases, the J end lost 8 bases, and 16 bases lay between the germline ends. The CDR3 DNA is TGTGCCAGCAGCGTTTCGCCCAACAGGTCGGAAAAACTGTTTTTT. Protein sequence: CASSVSPNRSEKLFF.

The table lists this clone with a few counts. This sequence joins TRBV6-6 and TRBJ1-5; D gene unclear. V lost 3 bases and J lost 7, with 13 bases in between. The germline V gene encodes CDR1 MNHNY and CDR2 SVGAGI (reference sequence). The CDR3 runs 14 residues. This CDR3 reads CASSYFPTNQPQHF. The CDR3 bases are TGTGCCAGCAGTTATTTCCCCACTAACCAGCCCCAGCATTTT.

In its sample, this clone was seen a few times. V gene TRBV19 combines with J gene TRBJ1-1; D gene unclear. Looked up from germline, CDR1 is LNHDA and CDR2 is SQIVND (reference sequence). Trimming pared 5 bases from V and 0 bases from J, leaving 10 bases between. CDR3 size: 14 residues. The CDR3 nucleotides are TGTGCCAGTAGTCCCGTCGGGGTGAACACTGAAGCTTTCTTT. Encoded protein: CASSPVGVNTEAFF.

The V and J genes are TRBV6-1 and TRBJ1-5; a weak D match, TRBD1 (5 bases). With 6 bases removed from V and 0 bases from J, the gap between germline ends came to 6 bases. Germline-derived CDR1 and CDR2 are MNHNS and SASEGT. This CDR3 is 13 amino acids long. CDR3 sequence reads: CASRTASNQPQHF. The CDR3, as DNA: TGTGCCAGCAGGACAGCTAGCAATCAGCCCCAGCATTTT.

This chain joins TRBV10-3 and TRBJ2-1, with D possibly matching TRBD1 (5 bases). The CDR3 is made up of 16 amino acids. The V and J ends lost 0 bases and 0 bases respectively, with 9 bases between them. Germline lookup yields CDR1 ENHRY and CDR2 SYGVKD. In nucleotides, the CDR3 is TGTGCCATCAGTGAGTCGTTCAGGGACTCCTACAATGAGCAGTTCTTC. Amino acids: CAISESFRDSYNEQFF.

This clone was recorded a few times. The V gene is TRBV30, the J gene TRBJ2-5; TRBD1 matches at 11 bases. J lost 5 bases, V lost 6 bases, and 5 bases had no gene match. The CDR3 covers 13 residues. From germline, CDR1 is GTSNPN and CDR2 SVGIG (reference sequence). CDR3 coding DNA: TGTGCCTGCGGACAGGGGGCGGTTGAGACCCAGTACTTC. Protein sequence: CACGQGAVETQYF.

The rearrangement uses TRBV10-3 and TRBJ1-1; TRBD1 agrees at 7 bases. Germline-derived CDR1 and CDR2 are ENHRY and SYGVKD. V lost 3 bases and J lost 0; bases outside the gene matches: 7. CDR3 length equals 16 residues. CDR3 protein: CAISERRDSLNTEAFF. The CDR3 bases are TGTGCCATCAGTGAACGAAGGGACAGTTTGAACACTGAAGCTTTCTTT.

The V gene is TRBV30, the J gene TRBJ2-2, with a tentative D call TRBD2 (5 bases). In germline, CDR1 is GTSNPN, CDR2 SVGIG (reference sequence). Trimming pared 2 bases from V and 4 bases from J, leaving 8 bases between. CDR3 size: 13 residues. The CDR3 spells CAWSRRITGELFF. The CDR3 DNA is TGTGCCTGGAGTCGGAGGATCACCGGGGAGCTGTTTTTT.

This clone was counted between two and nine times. The CDR3 is CASSPASPSNQPQHF. CDR3 nucleotide sequence: TGTGCCAGCAGCCCTGCCAGTCCCAGCAATCAGCCCCAGCATTTT. The chain couples TRBV7-2 to TRBJ1-5; D is unclear. Germline lookup yields CDR1 SGHTA and CDR2 FQGNSA. The CDR3 runs 15 residues. Between the trimmed V and J ends, which lost 5 bases and 1 base, there was a span of 12 bases. Using reference TRBV7-2 and TRBJ1-5 for the parts outside the CDR3, the full variable domain is GAGVSQSPSNKVTEKGKDVELRCDPISGHTALYWYRQSLGQGLEFLIYFQGNSAPDKSGLPSDRFSAERTGGSVSTLTIQRTQQEDSAVYLCASSPASPSNQPQHFGDGTRLSIL.